Each of the 17 T cell receptor beta chains below was sequenced from the same sample in a study of blood T cell repertoires in COVID-19. The protocol was immunoSEQ multiplex PCR, while the TCRdb copy is restricted to in-frame clones and leaves out a portion. This sample has some 150,000 clones, with 80% to 90% found just once. Sequenced material: peripheral blood. Receptors originate from a middle-aged man with acute or convalescent COVID-19.

The gene calls are TRBV6-5 and TRBJ1-6, with D possibly matching TRBD1 (6 bases). CDR1 is MNHEY, CDR2 SVGAGI, per germline. The CDR3 totals 15 residues. V was cut by 6 bases and J by 6 bases, with 15 bases left in between. The CDR3 DNA follows: TGTGCCAGCAGGCCGACAGGCCCTTTTAATTCACCCCTCCACTTT. Translating gives CASRPTGPFNSPLHF.

This clone turned up a few times. The V gene is TRBV27, the J gene TRBJ1-5; D not resolved. The germline gives CDR1 MNHEY, CDR2 SMNVEV (reference sequence). The CDR3 covers 11 residues. The V gene lost 8 bases and the J gene lost 5 bases, with 7 bases spanning the gap. The CDR3 here is CASGLDQPQHF. The CDR3 region has the DNA TGTGCCAGCGGCCTGGATCAGCCCCAGCATTTT.

J is TRBJ1-4 and V is TRBV18, with D perhaps TRBD1 (6 bases). The CDR3 sequence is 15 residues long. Trimming left V 4 bases short and J 8 bases short, with 17 bases between. Germline V gene lookup returns CDR1 KGHSH and CDR2 LQKENI. In DNA form, the CDR3 reads TGTGCCAGCTCACTCTTCGGACCAGGGGAGGAAAAACTGTTTTTT. It encodes CASSLFGPGEEKLFF.

This clone was detected a few times. The rearrangement links TRBV28 to TRBJ1-2; the match to TRBD1 covers 11 bases. The CDR3 loop spans 12 amino acids. Looked up from germline, CDR1 is MDHEN and CDR2 is SYDVKM. DNA of the CDR3: TGTAGGACGGGACAGGGGGACTATGGCTACACCTTC. Protein: CRTGQGDYGYTF.

This clone has just a few counts. The chain employs TRBV7-9 and TRBJ2-1; no clear D. The CDR3 spans 12 residues. Germline V gene lookup returns CDR1 SEHNR and CDR2 FQNEAQ (reference sequence). V gave up 4 bases and J gave up 10 bases, with 11 bases separating them. The CDR3 DNA reads TGTGCCAGCAGCTCAGACTCAGCGGAGCAGTTCTTC. Protein sequence: CASSSDSAEQFF.

This clone was seen a few times. The junction departs from germline at one end; a sequencing error may be responsible. The J gene is TRBJ2-1, the V gene TRBV4-2; D remains unclear. Germline lookup yields CDR1 LGHNA and CDR2 YNFKEQ. CDR3 size: 11 residues. CDR3 nucleotides: TGTGCCAGCAGCCAAGAGGGCTCCTGGCTCTTC. Its protein product is CASSQEGSWLF.

This CDR3 reads CASSPPGRGQTEAFF. The CDR3 bases are TGTGCCAGCTCACCACCGGGCAGGGGGCAAACTGAAGCTTTCTTT. The chain is built from TRBV18 and TRBJ1-1, with 8 bases aligning to TRBD1. The CDR3 sequence is 15 residues long. V lost 0 bases and J lost 5; bases outside the gene matches: 5. From germline, CDR1 is KGHSH and CDR2 LQKENI. The whole variable domain, remainder taken from reference TRBV18 and TRBJ1-1, is NAGVMQNPRHLVRRRGQEARLRCSPMKGHSHVYWYRQLPEEGLKFMVYLQKENIIDESGMPKERFSAEFPKEGPSILRIQQVVRGDSAAYFCASSPPGRGQTEAFFGQGTRLTVV.

The chain employs TRBV19 and TRBJ1-2; D is undetermined. In germline, CDR1 is LNHDA, CDR2 SQIVND (reference sequence). Trimming removed 8 bases from V and 2 bases from J, with 15 bases in between. The CDR3 spans 14 residues. The CDR3: CASAAGRSNYGYTF. The CDR3 DNA follows: TGTGCCAGTGCTGCGGGCAGATCGAACTATGGCTACACCTTC.

The rearrangement links TRBV28 to TRBJ2-3; the match to TRBD1 covers 7 bases. The trim removed 7 bases at V and 3 bases at J, leaving 13 bases unmatched. From germline, CDR1 is MDHEN and CDR2 SYDVKM. The CDR3 totals 16 residues. For the CDR3, the DNA is TGTGCCAGCAATTCCCCTTGGACAGGAGAAACAGATACGCAGTATTTT. It translates to CASNSPWTGETDTQYF.

The chain uses TRBV4-2 and TRBJ2-7, with 9 bases that match TRBD1. CDR1 is LGHNA and CDR2 is YNFKEQ in the germline V gene. This CDR3 contains 16 residues. Trimming took 4 bases from V and 0 from J; bases not matched to a gene: 7. CDR3 in amino acids: CASSPEGTGNSYEQYF. CDR3 DNA: TGTGCCAGCAGCCCTGAGGGGACAGGGAACTCCTACGAGCAGTACTTC.

The chain joins TRBV5-4 to TRBJ1-2, with a tentative D call TRBD1 (5 bases). Germline lookup yields CDR1 SGHNT and CDR2 YYREEE (reference sequence). The V gene lost 3 bases and the J gene lost 5 bases, with 20 bases spanning the gap. CDR3 length: 16 amino acids. DNA of the CDR3: TGTGCCAGCAGCTCGAGCCGAATTGACAGATCTTATGGCTACACCTTC. Its protein is CASSSSRIDRSYGYTF.

This clone was found once. The rearrangement joins TRBV6-5 to TRBJ2-5; D is ambiguous. Trimming removed 10 bases at V and 5 bases at J, with 11 bases between. CDR1 is MNHEY and CDR2 is SVGAGI in the germline V gene. The CDR3 covers 11 residues. In nucleotides, the CDR3 is TGTGCCACCTCTACTCGGGAGACCCAGTACTTC. As protein: CATSTRETQYF.

This clone was recorded only once. The CDR3: CASSSSGYGRETQYF. The CDR3 DNA reads TGCGCCAGCAGCTCCTCCGGGTACGGTAGGGAGACCCAGTACTTC. The chain has TRBV5-1 and TRBJ2-5; D gene ambiguous. The CDR3 extends over 15 amino acids. V lost 3 bases, J lost 5 bases, and 17 bases lay in between. The germline CDR1 and CDR2 sequences are SGHRS and YFSETQ.

This chain uses TRBV4-2 with TRBJ1-2; D is unclear. V was trimmed by 2 bases and J by 4 bases, leaving 8 bases between them. This CDR3 spans 13 amino acids. CDR1 and CDR2 (germline): LGHNA, YNFKEQ. The CDR3 sequence: CASSQPGSYGYTF. The CDR3 nucleotides are TGTGCCAGCAGCCAACCGGGTTCCTATGGCTACACCTTC.

The V call is TRBV27, the J call TRBJ2-7, with 9 bases lining up with TRBD1. Germline values: CDR1 MNHEY, CDR2 SMNVEV (reference sequence). V was pared by 6 bases and J by 6 bases, with 9 bases of the junction left unmatched. The CDR3 loop spans 14 amino acids. As DNA, the CDR3 is TGTGCCAGCAGGCCCGGACAGGGGTTAGGCGAGCAGTACTTC. Translated, it gives CASRPGQGLGEQYF.

This clone was detected only once. The gene calls are TRBV29-1 and TRBJ1-1, with D maybe TRBD1 (6 bases). Trimming stripped 3 bases from V and 4 bases from J, with 12 bases between. Germline CDR1 and CDR2: SQVTM and ANQGSEA. CDR3 length: 13 residues. CDR3 nucleotides: TGCAGCGTTGATCCCAGGGGTACCACTGAAGCTTTCTTT. It is translated as CSVDPRGTTEAFF.

The V and J genes are TRBV24-1 and TRBJ1-1, with D perhaps matching TRBD1 (5 bases). V was pared by 2 bases and J by 11 bases, with 11 bases between. The germline CDR1 and CDR2 sequences are KGHDR and SFDVKD. The length of the CDR3 is 12 residues. The CDR3 loop reads CATSDSTGNAFF. The CDR3 DNA is TGTGCCACCAGTGATTCTACAGGCAACGCTTTCTTT.